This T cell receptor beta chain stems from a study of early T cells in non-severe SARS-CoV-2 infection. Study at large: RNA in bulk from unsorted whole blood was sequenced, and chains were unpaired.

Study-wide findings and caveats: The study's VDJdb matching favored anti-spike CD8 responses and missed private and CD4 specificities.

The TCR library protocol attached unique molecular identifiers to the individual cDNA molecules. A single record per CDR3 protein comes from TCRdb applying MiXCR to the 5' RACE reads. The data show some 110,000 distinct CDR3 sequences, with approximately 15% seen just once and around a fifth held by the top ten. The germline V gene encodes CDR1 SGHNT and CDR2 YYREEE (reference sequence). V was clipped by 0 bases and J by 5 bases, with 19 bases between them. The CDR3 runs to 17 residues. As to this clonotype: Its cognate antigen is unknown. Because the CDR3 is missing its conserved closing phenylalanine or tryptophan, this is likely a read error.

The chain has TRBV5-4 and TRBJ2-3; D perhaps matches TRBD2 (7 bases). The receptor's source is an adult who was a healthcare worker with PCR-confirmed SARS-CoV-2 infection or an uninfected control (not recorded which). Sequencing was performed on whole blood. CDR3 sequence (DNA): TGTGCCAGCAGCTTGGTTGGGGGGGGCCAGAGTATAGATACGCAGTATTTA. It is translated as CASSLVGGGQSIDTQYL.